These T cell receptor beta chains were read from a single sample in a study of blood T cell repertoires in COVID-19. Data came from immunoSEQ multiplex PCR; TCRdb stores just in-frame clones and leaves some out. The profile shows some 160,000 clones, around 87% of them singletons. The sequencing sample was made of PBMCs or T cells enriched from blood (not recorded which). These receptors were collected from a woman aged 50 to 60 who had recovered from COVID-19. The CDR3 runs from the conserved cysteine through the conserved F or W. D genes are given only for firm matches. Only part of the rows carry a size: once, few, many, or a class if the clone is expanded.

J | V | D | length | size | DNA | CDR3
TRBJ2-1 | TRBV10-2 | TRBD1 | 14 | . | TGCGCCAGCAAGCGGGACAGGGCATACAATGAGCAGTTCTTC | CASKRDRAYNEQFF
TRBJ2-7 | TRBV5-4 | TRBD2 | 16 | . | TGTGCCAGCAGCTCACAGCGGGGGGGCCTGGTCTACGAGCAGTACTTC | CASSSQRGGLVYEQYF
TRBJ1-4 | TRBV30 | . | 12 | . | TGTGTCTTCGGAGCAACTAATGAAAAACTGTTTTTT | CVFGATNEKLFF
TRBJ2-7 | TRBV5-1 | . | 14 | . | TGCGCCAGCAGCAGGGTAGGGACATCCCGGGAGCAGTACTTC | CASSRVGTSREQYF
TRBJ2-7 | TRBV9 | TRBD2 | 14 | once | TGTGCCAGCAGCCAGAGCGGGGGGGCCCACGAGCAGTACTTC | CASSQSGGAHEQYF
TRBJ2-7 | TRBV7-2 | . | 13 | . | TGTGCCAGCAGCCCGGGACTGCGGGGCGGGCAGTACTTC | CASSPGLRGGQYF
TRBJ1-6 | TRBV7-2 | TRBD1 | 18 | . | TGTGCCAGCAGCCCGGGACAGGGGCTCAGCTCCTATAATTCACCCCTCCACTTT | CASSPGQGLSSYNSPLHF
TRBJ2-5 | TRBV11-3 | . | 15 | . | TGTGCCAGCAGCCCCCCGACACGAACGGGGGAGACCCAGTACTTC | CASSPPTRTGETQYF
TRBJ1-2 | TRBV15 | TRBD1 | 17 | . | TGTGCCACCAGCAGCTTTCTCCGGGACAGGGGTTTCTATGGCTACACCTTC | CATSSFLRDRGFYGYTF
TRBJ2-5 | TRBV18 | . | 13 | . | TGTGCCAGCTCTCTACAGGGAGGGGAGACCCAGTACTTC | CASSLQGGETQYF
TRBJ1-6 | TRBV7-6 | . | 15 | few | TGTGCCAGCAGCTTAGGTGTCCCTTCGTCCTCACCCCTCCACTTT | CASSLGVPSSSPLHF
TRBJ2-1 | TRBV7-2 | . | 15 | . | TGTGCCAGCAGCCTAGGCCTAGCGAAAAACAATGAGCAGTTCTTC | CASSLGLAKNNEQFF
TRBJ1-5 | TRBV27 | TRBD1 | 14 | . | TGTGCCAGCAGTTACTCGACAGGGGGGCAGCCCCAGCATTTT | CASSYSTGGQPQHF
TRBJ2-7 | TRBV12-5 | TRBD1 | 14 | . | TGTGCTAGTACCTTCTCGGGACAGCGCTACGAGCAGTACTTC | CASTFSGQRYEQYF
TRBJ2-3 | TRBV7-2 | TRBD2 | 14 | . | TGTGCCAGCAGCTTTTGGACTAGCGGGGGGGAAAAGTATTTT | CASSFWTSGGEKYF